A single sample is the source of the 23 T cell receptor beta chains below, sequenced in a study of T cells in Graves' hyperthyroidism and ophthalmopathy. Regions amplified from RNA transcripts were the TCR beta CDR3 regions. Initially, a first-round RT-PCR of the TCR CDR3 employed the HTBI primer set. TCRdb re-called the multiplex PCR reads with MiXCR, one entry per CDR3 protein. The sample shows around 300,000 distinct CDR3 sequences, roughly 13% of them seen only once. The specimen was blood. These receptor sequences come from a woman in her forties with Graves' hyperthyroidism.

This chain joins TRBV6-4 and TRBJ1-2; a weak D match, TRBD1 (6 bases). The CDR3 has 14 residues. V was shortened by 9 bases and J by 8 bases, with 22 bases between the two germline ends. Germline loops: CDR1 MRHNA, CDR2 SNTAGT. The CDR3 sequence is CASAKGGGGDGYTF. CDR3 nucleotide sequence: TGTGCCAGTGCCAAGGGCGGAGGGGGTGACGGCTACACCTTC.

Concerning this clonotype: The junction departs from the called germline gene at one end, perhaps through a read error. The chain recombines TRBV6-1 with TRBJ2-1; 9 bases match TRBD1. The CDR3 loop spans 18 amino acids. Germline values: CDR1 MNHNS, CDR2 SASEGT. The CDR3 DNA is TGTGCCAGCAGTGAAGATCCGGGGACAGGGTTCTTTTTAAATGAGCAGTTCTTT. Translating it yields CASSEDPGTGFFLNEQFF.

This clonotype was seen many times. This chain joins TRBV12-3 or TRBV12-4 and TRBJ2-5; D is unresolved. The CDR3 is made up of 14 amino acids. V was shortened by 5 bases and J by 2 bases, with 12 bases between the two germline ends. The CDR3 sequence is CASSKGGGQETQYF. The CDR3 nucleotides read TGTGCCAGCAGTAAAGGTGGCGGACAAGAGACCCAGTACTTC.

The rearrangement joins TRBV19 to TRBJ2-1, with D maybe TRBD2 (5 bases). The V end was cut by 6 bases, the J end by 0 bases, with 15 bases between. This CDR3 region has 16 residues. The germline V gene has CDR1 LNHDA and CDR2 SQIVND (reference sequence). CDR3 in amino acids: CASSPVALSSYNEQFF. The CDR3 DNA reads TGTGCCAGTAGCCCGGTAGCGTTGAGCTCCTACAATGAGCAGTTCTTC. The full variable domain, in which reference TRBV19 and TRBJ2-1 provide the parts outside the CDR3, is DGGITQSPKYLFRKEGQNVTLSCEQNLNHDAMYWYRQDPGQGLRLIYYSQIVNDFQKGDIAEGYSVSREKKESFPLTVTSAQKNPTAFYLCASSPVALSSYNEQFFGPGTRLTVL.

This clonotype was found many times. The CDR3 coding sequence is TGTGCCAGCAGTTTCTATACAGGGGTCCCCAGTCAGCCCCAGCATTTT. This sequence encodes CASSFYTGVPSQPQHF. The chain carries TRBV28 and TRBJ1-5; 7 bases match TRBD1. V lost 3 bases, J lost 6 bases, and 11 bases stayed unmatched. Germline V gene sequence: CDR1 MDHEN, CDR2 SYDVKM. The CDR3 loop spans 16 amino acids.

The rearrangement joins TRBV18 to TRBJ2-7, with D perhaps matching TRBD2 (6 bases). Trimming cost V 3 bases and J 0 bases, with 9 bases left between them. Germline V CDR1 and CDR2: KGHSH, LQKENI. The CDR3 is 14 residues long. The CDR3 region has the DNA TGTGCCAGCTCACCCCGGCGGGACTCCTACGAGCAGTACTTC. It yields the protein CASSPRRDSYEQYF.

Comments on this clonotype: An end of the junction does not agree with germline; a read error may underlie this. The chain carries TRBV28 and TRBJ1-4; a weak D match, TRBD1 (6 bases). CDR3 length equals 14 residues. Looked up from germline, CDR1 is MDHEN and CDR2 is SYDVKM. In DNA, the CDR3 is TGTGCCAGCAGTTTAAACAGGGTGCGGGAAAAACTGCTTTTT. As protein: CASSLNRVREKLLF.

This clonotype showed up many times. This chain uses TRBV6-1 with TRBJ1-2, with TRBD1 identical over 7 bases. The junction had 11 bases not matched to a gene; V was cut back by 5 bases and J by 5 bases. The germline CDR1 and CDR2 sequences are MNHNS and SASEGT. This CDR3 contains 15 residues. In DNA form, the CDR3 reads TGTGCCAGCAGTTTCGGGACAGCCGGGGCGTATGGCTACACCTTC. Translated: CASSFGTAGAYGYTF.

This clonotype appeared many times. J is TRBJ2-3 and V is TRBV11-2; TRBD2 agrees at 12 bases. Germline V gene data show CDR1 as SGHAT and CDR2 as FQNNGV. J lost 4 bases, V lost 5 bases, and 7 bases had no gene match. The CDR3 extends over 16 amino acids. CDR3 protein: CASSQTLAGGADTQYF. The DNA of the CDR3 is TGTGCCAGCAGCCAAACACTAGCGGGAGGCGCAGATACGCAGTATTTT.

The chain recombines TRBV7-8 with TRBJ1-6, with a possible D match to TRBD1 (5 bases). Trimming took off 5 bases at V and 7 bases at J, with 18 bases between the two ends. The CDR3 totals 16 residues. Germline V gives CDR1 SGHVS, CDR2 FQNEAQ. In DNA, the CDR3 is TGTGCCAGCAGCCTTTTTTCGGGGCTCGCCAATTCACCCCTCCACTTT. Its translation: CASSLFSGLANSPLHF.

This clonotype was observed many times. This chain links TRBV11-2 with TRBJ2-5; no clear D gene. V was shortened by 1 base and J by 5 bases, with 8 bases between the two germline ends. This CDR3 has 13 residues. Germline loops: CDR1 SGHAT, CDR2 FQNNGV. The CDR3 here is CASSLGLGETQYF. CDR3 in DNA: TGTGCCAGCAGCTTAGGGCTGGGGGAGACCCAGTACTTC.

This clonotype was recorded many times. The rearrangement links TRBV20-1 to TRBJ1-6; 7 nucleotides match TRBD1. Trimming cost V 2 bases and J 6 bases; bases outside gene matches: 10. Per germline, CDR1 DFQATT and CDR2 SNEGSKA (reference sequence). The CDR3 totals 16 residues. Written as DNA, the CDR3 is TGCAGTGCTAGATACCCCCGGGACAGTAGTAATTCACCCCTCCACTTT. Translation gives CSARYPRDSSNSPLHF.

The chain has TRBV7-2 and TRBJ2-5; possible D gene TRBD1, 7 bases. The CDR3 has 16 residues. Germline V gene sequence: CDR1 SGHTA, CDR2 FQGNSA. The ends were cut back, 5 bases at V and 2 bases at J, with 18 bases in the middle. The CDR3 loop is CASSRAGQILQETQYF. CDR3 sequence (DNA): TGTGCCAGCAGCCGGGCGGGACAGATTTTACAAGAGACCCAGTACTTC.

This clonotype has just one count. The chain employs TRBV10-3 and TRBJ2-7; TRBD2 agrees at 7 bases. From germline, CDR1 is ENHRY and CDR2 SYGVKD. The trim removed 6 bases at V and 5 bases at J, leaving 4 bases unmatched. The CDR3 sequence is 12 residues long. DNA for the CDR3: TGTGCCATCAGCGTGGGGGGGGACGAGCAGTACTTC. Residues: CAISVGGDEQYF.

This clonotype was picked up many times. The chain carries TRBV28 and TRBJ1-4; D gene uncertain. V lost 1 base and J 0 bases, leaving 9 bases between the germline ends. CDR3 size: 16 residues. Germline-derived CDR1 and CDR2 are MDHEN and SYDVKM. Written as DNA, the CDR3 is TGTGCCAGCAGTTTATCCGAACCTGCAACTAATGAAAAACTGTTTTTT. Translating gives CASSLSEPATNEKLFF.

This clonotype has at least ten counts. V and J are TRBV6-2 or TRBV6-3 and TRBJ1-2; 7 nucleotides match TRBD1. The V segment lost 6 bases and the J segment 7 bases; nucleotides outside the gene matches: 11. The CDR3 is 14 amino acids. Germline lookup yields CDR1 MNHEY and CDR2 SVGEGT. The CDR3 DNA follows: TGTGCCAGCAGATCGGGACAGAAAGGACCTGGCTACACCTTC. Translating it yields CASRSGQKGPGYTF.

This clonotype was counted many times. This chain connects TRBV6-1 to TRBJ2-5; D might be TRBD1 or TRBD2, each matching 6 bases. The CDR3 has 16 amino acids. The germline gives CDR1 MNHNS, CDR2 SASEGT. Trimming took 6 bases from V and 1 from J, leaving 18 bases between them. CDR3 nucleotide sequence: TGTGCCAGCAGGAAAGGGGGGACTCCCACCCAAGAGACCCAGTACTTC. Translating it yields CASRKGGTPTQETQYF.

This clonotype has just a few counts. V and J are TRBV24-1 and TRBJ2-1; unclear D gene. The CDR3 extends over 12 amino acids. From germline, CDR1 is KGHDR and CDR2 SFDVKD. V shed 5 bases and J shed 15 bases, with 16 bases lying between them. The CDR3 reads CATSALTLTRFF. CDR3 in DNA: TGTGCCACCAGTGCCTTGACACTTACGCGGTTCTTC.

Remarks on this clonotype: A much more abundant neighbour one base away suggests this may be a read error. This chain joins TRBV7-8 and TRBJ2-1; 10 positions agree with TRBD2. Trimming took 5 bases from V and 2 from J; bases not matched to a gene: 6. This CDR3 has 16 residues. Germline CDR1 and CDR2: SGHVS and FQNEAQ. The chain's CDR3 is CASSLGGLAAYNEQFF. CDR3 nucleotides: TGTGCCAGCAGCCTAGGCGGACTAGCGGCCTACAATGAGCAGTTCTTC.

The rearrangement uses TRBV6-6 and TRBJ2-1; tentatively, D is TRBD2 (5 bases). The CDR3 contains 14 residues. V was cut by 2 bases and J by 10 bases, with 15 bases left in between. CDR1 and CDR2 from the germline V gene are MNHNY and SVGAGI (reference sequence). The CDR3 protein is CASSYRDYDAEQFF. In DNA, the CDR3 is TGTGCCAGCAGTTACCGCGACTACGACGCGGAGCAGTTCTTC.

This clonotype was counted many times. This chain uses TRBV28 with TRBJ2-7, with D possibly TRBD1 on 5 matching bases. The CDR3 totals 15 residues. Trimming removed 6 bases from V and 3 bases from J, with 18 bases in between. Germline V CDR1 and CDR2: MDHEN, SYDVKM. CDR3 sequence (DNA): TGTGCCAGCAGACCAGGTACAGGATTTAGCTACGAGCAGTACTTC. It translates to CASRPGTGFSYEQYF.

This clonotype was seen many times. CDR3 loop: CSASRGRGGNHYGYTF. For the CDR3, the DNA is TGCAGTGCTAGTCGGGGGAGGGGGGGTAATCACTATGGCTACACCTTC. The rearrangement links TRBV20-1 to TRBJ1-2; D perhaps matches TRBD1 (6 bases). Germline CDR1 DFQATT, CDR2 SNEGSKA (reference sequence). CDR3 length: 16 amino acids. V was pared by 3 bases and J by 3 bases, with 20 bases between.

As regards this clonotype: This may be a read error: a much more frequent sequence differs by one nucleotide. The chain links TRBV29-1 to TRBJ2-5, with 12 bases lining up with TRBD2. Germline V gene lookup returns CDR1 SQVTM and CDR2 ANQGSEA. This CDR3 is 13 amino acids long. The V and J ends lost 7 bases and 1 base, in that order; junction bases with no gene match: 1. In DNA, the CDR3 is TGCAGCGGGACTAGCGGGACCCAAGAGACCCAGTACTTC. As protein: CSGTSGTQETQYF.